The clone carrying this TCR beta chain showed up just a few times. Antigen: not known. The protocol was immunoSEQ multiplex PCR, while the TCRdb copy is restricted to in-frame clones and leaves out a portion. This sample has fewer than 500,000 clones, with 75% to 80% found just once. Nashville, Tennessee was home to all donors, who were Caucasian adults. The sample originates from a study of shared clonotypes between healthy human individuals. Findings of the study overall: An anticipated effect of sequencing depth on clonotype sharing among donors was recognized.

This CDR3 is built from 13 residues. The V and J ends lost 3 bases and 2 bases respectively, with 8 bases between them. Germline loops: CDR1 LNHNV, CDR2 YYDKDF (reference sequence). The TCR comes from a woman aged 40 to 55 in good health. Some clones in this sample may be carry-over from other donors' samples. The sample consisted of PBMCs. The chain recombines TRBV15 with TRBJ2-7; no clear D gene. CDR3 residues: CATSRGSPYEQYF. The CDR3 DNA is TGTGCCACCAGCAGGGGGTCGCCCTACGAGCAGTACTTC.